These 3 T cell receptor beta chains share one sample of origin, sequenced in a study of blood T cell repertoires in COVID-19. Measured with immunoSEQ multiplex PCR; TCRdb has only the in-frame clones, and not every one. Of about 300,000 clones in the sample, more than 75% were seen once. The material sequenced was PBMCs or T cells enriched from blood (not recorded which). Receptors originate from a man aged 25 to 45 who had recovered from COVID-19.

The CDR3 loop reads CSKAGGTTDTQYF. CDR3 sequence (DNA): TGCAGCAAGGCGGGGGGAACCACAGATACGCAGTATTTT. The genes are TRBV29-1 and TRBJ2-3; 8 bases match TRBD2. J lost 2 bases, V lost 8 bases, and 6 bases had no gene match. The germline V gene has CDR1 SQVTM and CDR2 ANQGSEA. The CDR3 totals 13 residues.

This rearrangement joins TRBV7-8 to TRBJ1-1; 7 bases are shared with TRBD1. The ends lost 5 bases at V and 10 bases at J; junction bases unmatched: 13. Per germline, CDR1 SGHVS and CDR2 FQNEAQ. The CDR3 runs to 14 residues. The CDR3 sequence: CASSGYRGDLRAFF. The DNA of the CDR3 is TGTGCCAGCAGCGGATACAGGGGCGACTTACGAGCTTTCTTT.

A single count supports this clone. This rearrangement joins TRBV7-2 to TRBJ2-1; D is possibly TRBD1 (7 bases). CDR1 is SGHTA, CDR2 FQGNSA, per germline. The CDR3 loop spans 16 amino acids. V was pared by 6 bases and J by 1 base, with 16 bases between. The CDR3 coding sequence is TGTGCCAGCAGTTCCGCGGGGACAGCATCCTACAATGAGCAGTTCTTC. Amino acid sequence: CASSSAGTASYNEQFF.